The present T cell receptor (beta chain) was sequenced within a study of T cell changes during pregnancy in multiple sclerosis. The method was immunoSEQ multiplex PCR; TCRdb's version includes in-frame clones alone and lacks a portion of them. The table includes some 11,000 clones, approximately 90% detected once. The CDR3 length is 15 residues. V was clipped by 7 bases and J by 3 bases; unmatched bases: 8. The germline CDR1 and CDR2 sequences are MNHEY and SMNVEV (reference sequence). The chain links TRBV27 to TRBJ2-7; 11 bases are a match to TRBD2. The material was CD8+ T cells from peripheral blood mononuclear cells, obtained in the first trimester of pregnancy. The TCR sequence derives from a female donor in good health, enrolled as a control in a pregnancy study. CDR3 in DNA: TGTGCCAGCACTCCCGGGACTAGCGGTTTCTACGAGCAGTACTTC. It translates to CASTPGTSGFYEQYF.